This T cell receptor (beta chain) emerged from a study of T-cell memory formation after mild COVID-19 (dated by TCRdb to the early 2020s). Describing the broader study: Most TCR sequence clusters were specific to one of the two donors. T-cell clones expanding and contracting after mild COVID-19 in a couple of donors were tracked by longitudinal TCRalpha and TCRbeta repertoire sequencing. The cohort was made up of two young adult volunteers, one female and one male, who were previously healthy. Summary of the overall study and its limitations: SARS-CoV-2 specificity was not confirmed for the second-wave clones peaking on day 37. The study covered only a couple of mild cases, and larger cohorts including severe cases with pre-infection samples were considered necessary. Contracting CD4+ clones turned up mainly in the CM and EM memory subsets, whereas EMRA was where CD8+ clones were enriched. The detection of some responding clones in pre-infection memory suggests that pre-existing cross-reactive memory T cells joined the SARS-CoV-2 response. From day 15 to 85, contracting clones showed balanced CD4/CD8 phenotypes, whereas a second wave of clones that expanded from day 15 to 37 leaned towards CD4+.

For sequencing, an Illumina NovaSeq 6000 was employed. cDNA libraries for TCRalpha and TCRbeta were prepared by 5'RACE using constant-segment primers, with sample barcodes and unique molecular identifiers added. Trizol reagent was used to extract RNA from every sample. Amplification of the libraries took two PCR steps, and the second step added a second sample barcode plus Illumina TruSeq adapters. Libraries were sequenced on an Illumina NovaSeq with 2 x 150 bp paired-end reads. The published analysis was carried out like this. The reads were demultiplexed and collapsed into UMI-guided consensus sequences using migec v1.2.7. Using mixcr v2.1.11, UMI consensuses were aligned to TRA and TRB V and J templates and then assembled into clonotypes. A clonotype was counted as expanded or contracted only when both edgeR and NoisET called the clonotype significant, with the noise models trained on biological replicates. For edgeR calls, the cutoffs were a false discovery rate-adjusted p below 0.01 and a log2 fold-change threshold of 1. As an exploratory analysis of dynamics, PCA with hierarchical clustering was applied to max-normalized trajectories of the 1000 most abundant clonotypes. The CD4 or CD8 phenotype of responding clones was assigned using the separately sequenced CD4+ and CD8+ repertoires. The public sequencing data were trimmed at Q25 with fastp and processed into clonotypes with MiXCR by TCRdb, which kept only in-frame beta chains. Merged by CDR3 protein, the rows form single entries marked with the most common genes and DNA. TCRdb's processing, not the authors' own work, is the source of the V and J calls. Within this sample are roughly 170,000 distinct CDR3 sequences, with less than 20% of them counted one time only. The leading ten clones occupy more than 3% of the sample.

CDR1 LNHNV and CDR2 YYDKDF are derived from the germline V gene (reference sequence). Cut back by 1 base and 9 bases, the V and J ends lie 20 bases apart. From its cysteine to its phenylalanine, the CDR3 spans 16 amino acids. The DNA shown is the 48-base CDR3, in frame from base 1. This clonotype has ten or more counts. The clone's antigen remains unknown. Qualities for individual bases were not recorded, and no much larger clone is one base off. Ficoll-Paque density gradient centrifugation was used to isolate PBMCs. The chain employs TRBV15 and TRBJ2-3, with the D gene not confidently named. The sequenced sample consisted of PBMCs or a T cell subset sorted from them (not recorded which). The TCR was taken from a man in his late teens or twenties who had mild COVID-19 (a few samples of this study predate the infection). The sample titles of this study are shuffled in the database, so cell type and time point are left out; the donor was told from shared clones. The CDR3 loop reads CATSRAGPAEMGTQYF. The DNA sequence follows: TGTGCCACCAGCAGAGCTGGACCAGCCGAAATGGGGACGCAGTATTTT.